The source of this T cell receptor beta chain is a study of T and B cells in COVID-19 patients (dated by TCRdb to about 2020). With respect to the entire study: In this study, adaptive immunity was profiled in COVID-19 patients who either had active infection or had recovered, using TRB and IGH repertoire sequencing of peripheral blood. For the repertoire analyses, the comparison was an age-matched reference group of a few dozen healthy donors who were negative for COVID-19 antibodies. Up to roughly 10 follow-up blood samples were collected per patient, with some samples spanning different disease stages in the same individual. Of the 20 to 25 patients in the active-infection cohort, roughly 18 had comorbidities associated with unfavorable COVID-19 outcome. Of the 20 to 25 patients in the active-infection cohort, approximately 12 were critically ill and needed mechanical ventilation or ECMO. Two patients were in both the active and recovered cohorts because samples existed from active disease and from after recovery. Over 8 million TCR sequences were analysed in a TCR and BCR sequence repository that covered over 30 patients and about 65 time points. A recovered cohort comprised 19 patients contributing 20 samples, mostly after mild to moderate COVID-19 managed as outpatients. Patients in the recovered cohort had a median age of almost 35 years, compared with 67 years for patients in the active-infection cohort.

Counted from cysteine to phenylalanine, this CDR3 has 12 amino acids. The retained sequence is limited to the CDR3, 36 bases, with the frame set at the first base. Germline trimming: 6 bases from V, 8 bases from J; junction bases outside gene matches: 5. CDR1 and CDR2 (MNHEY, SVGEGT) derive from the germline V gene. Sequencing was carried out with an Illumina MiSeq. Multiplex PCR with BIOMED2 TRB-A/B primer pools was used to amplify TRB rearrangements. Illumina-compatible adapters and 7-nucleotide sample barcodes were attached to the amplicons through two consecutive PCRs. All library PCRs used Phusion HS II polymerase. The amplicons were purified from gel with the NucleoSpin Gel and PCR Clean-up kit, measured on Qubit, and combined at around 4.2 nM. Before Illumina next-generation sequencing, the quality of the amplicon pool was assessed on an Agilent 2100 Bioanalyzer. On the study's bioinformatics: TRB rearrangements were annotated with MiXCR 3.0.8 using the default MiXCR reference library. Non-productive reads and sequences with fewer than 2 reads were removed, and every unique CDR3 nucleotide sequence was treated as one clone. R 3.5.1 was used to calculate clonality, diversity, richness and V-J gene usage. TCR clustering by CDR3 similarity used GLIPH2, with generation probabilities calculated by OLGA. GLIPH2 clusters were kept only if they contained at least four unique TCR clonotypes found in at least three individuals. In-frame beta chains were kept once TCRdb had trimmed the public reads at Q25 with fastp and called clones with MiXCR. Rows are unified per CDR3 protein, each entry keeping the most common DNA and genes. TCRdb, not the authors, supplied the V and J calls. Within this sample are about 15,000 distinct CDR3 sequences, with roughly 31% of them counted one time only. The top ten clonotypes cover approximately 1.2% of the sample.

TRB repertoires were amplified using about 230-550 ng of genomic DNA isolated from blood. To note about this clonotype: Its antigen target is currently unknown. Per-nucleotide qualities are absent, and no much larger clonotype sits a single base away.

The research as a whole found: Specific T cell subsets (CD4+/Treg/CD8+) and sorted SARS-CoV-2-responsive or tetramer+ T cells had not yet been sequenced, and these experiments were ongoing. The reported TCR clusters were stated to require prospective validation before clinical use. The size of the cohort was considered insufficient for assessing HLA contributions to COVID-19 susceptibility or severity. In patients with COVID-19, the usage of TRBV/TRBJ genes was reported to be strongly skewed. Few blood samples were available from mildly ill patients while symptoms were present or from severe cases at early time points. A total of fewer than 2,500 TCR clusters were exclusive to the recovered cohort, and a few dozen of those clusters were low-pGen clusters. TRB repertoires were found to be highly clonal in active COVID-19, whereas diversity and richness at recovery were found to rise above healthy donor levels.

The sequence was obtained from a human donor who had recovered from COVID-19. Rearrangement joined TRBV6-2 or TRBV6-3 to TRBJ1-2; TRBD1 lines up with 8 middle nucleotides. The sequenced sample was blood. The sequence in DNA is TGTGCCAGCAGCCGGACAGGGATCGGCTACACCTTC. Its translation is CASSRTGIGYTF.